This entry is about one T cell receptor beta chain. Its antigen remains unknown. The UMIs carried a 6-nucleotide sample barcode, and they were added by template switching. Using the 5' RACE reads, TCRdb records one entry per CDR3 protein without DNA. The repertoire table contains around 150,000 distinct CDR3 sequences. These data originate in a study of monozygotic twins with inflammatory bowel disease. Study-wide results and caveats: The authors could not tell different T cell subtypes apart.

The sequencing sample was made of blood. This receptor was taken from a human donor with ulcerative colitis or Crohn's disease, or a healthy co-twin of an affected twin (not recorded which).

CDR3 sequence: CASSTDSEQFF. This chain connects TRBV28 to TRBJ2-1; TCRdb indicates TRBD2, and absent DNA this call remains unverified. Germline V gene data show CDR1 as MDHEN and CDR2 as SYDVKM. This CDR3 comprises 11 residues. Full variable domain (missing parts from reference TRBV28 and TRBJ2-1): DVKVTQSSRYLVKRTGEKVFLECVQDMDHENMFWYRQDPGLGLRLIYFSYDVKMKEKGDIPEGYSVSREKKERFSLILESASTNQTSMYLCASSTDSEQFFGPGTRLTVL.